This TCR beta chain comes out of a study of PD-L1 blockade in urothelial cancer. Across the whole study: T cells were recovered from blood samples at a median of roughly 150,000. Regarding the study as a whole: Better survival was predicted by below-median pretreatment blood TCR clonality.

On this clone: Its antigen remains unknown.

Clones were sequenced by immunoSEQ multiplex PCR, and TCRdb holds only the in-frame ones, with some missing. This sample has 60,000 to 80,000 clones, with about 88% found just once. Regarding time point: peripheral blood 6 weeks after treatment start. The origin of this receptor is a man in his sixties with urothelial cancer. Sequenced material: PBMCs, taken around atezolizumab (anti-PD-L1) treatment.

DNA of the CDR3: TGTGCCTGGAGTCCAACGAGGGATTCACCCCTCCACTTT. Its protein is CAWSPTRDSPLHF. This chain links TRBV30 with TRBJ1-6; D is unclear. Germline loops: CDR1 GTSNPN, CDR2 SVGIG (reference sequence). This CDR3 comprises 13 residues. V was shortened by 2 bases and J by 8 bases, with 10 bases between the two germline ends.